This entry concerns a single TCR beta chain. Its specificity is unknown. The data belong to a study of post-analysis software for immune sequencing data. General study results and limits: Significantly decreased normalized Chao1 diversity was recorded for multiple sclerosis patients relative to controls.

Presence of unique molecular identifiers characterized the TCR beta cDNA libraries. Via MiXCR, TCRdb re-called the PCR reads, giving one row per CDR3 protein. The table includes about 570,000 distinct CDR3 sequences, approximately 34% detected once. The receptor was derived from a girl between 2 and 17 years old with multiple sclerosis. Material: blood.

The CDR3 reads CSARAPGVRDGYTF. CDR3 DNA sequence: TGCAGTGCTAGAGCCCCGGGAGTGAGGGATGGCTACACCTTC. V is TRBV20-1 and J is TRBJ1-2, with D unclear. The CDR3 sequence is 14 residues long. V was trimmed by 1 base and J by 6 bases, leaving 15 bases between them. Germline V gene data show CDR1 as DFQATT and CDR2 as SNEGSKA (reference sequence).